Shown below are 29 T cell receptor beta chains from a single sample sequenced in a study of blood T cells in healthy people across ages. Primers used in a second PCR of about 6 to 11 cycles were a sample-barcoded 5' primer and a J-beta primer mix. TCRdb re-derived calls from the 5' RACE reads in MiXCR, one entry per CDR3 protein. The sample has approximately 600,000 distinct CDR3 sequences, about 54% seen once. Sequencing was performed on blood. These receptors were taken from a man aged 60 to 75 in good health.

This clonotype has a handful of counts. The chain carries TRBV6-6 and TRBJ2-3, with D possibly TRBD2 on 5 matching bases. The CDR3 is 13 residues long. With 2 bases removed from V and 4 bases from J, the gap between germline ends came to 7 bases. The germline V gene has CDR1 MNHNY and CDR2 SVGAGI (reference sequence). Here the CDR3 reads CASSYIGADTQYF. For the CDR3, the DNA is TGTGCCAGCAGTTACATCGGGGCAGATACGCAGTATTTT.

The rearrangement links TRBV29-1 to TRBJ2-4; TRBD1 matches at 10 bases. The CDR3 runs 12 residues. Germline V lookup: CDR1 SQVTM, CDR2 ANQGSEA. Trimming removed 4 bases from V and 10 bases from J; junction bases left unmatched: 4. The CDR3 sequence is CSVGQGAGIQYF. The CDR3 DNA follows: TGCAGCGTTGGACAGGGGGCCGGGATTCAGTACTTC.

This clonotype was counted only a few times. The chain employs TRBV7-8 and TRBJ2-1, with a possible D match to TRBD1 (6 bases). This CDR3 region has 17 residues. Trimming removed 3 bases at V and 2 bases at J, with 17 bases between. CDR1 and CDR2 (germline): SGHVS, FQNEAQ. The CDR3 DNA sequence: TGTGCCAGCAGCTTCCATCGCCGCGGACAGACCTACAATGAGCAGTTCTTC. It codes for CASSFHRRGQTYNEQFF.

The DNA for the CDR3 is TGTGCCAGCAGGGGGGACAGGGGCCGCGGTCAGCCCCAGCATTTT. It codes for CASRGDRGRGQPQHF. The rearrangement joins TRBV6-1 to TRBJ1-5; 10 nucleotides align to TRBD1. With V trimmed by 6 bases and J by 6 bases, 8 bases remained unmatched. Germline V gives CDR1 MNHNS, CDR2 SASEGT. The CDR3 totals 15 residues.

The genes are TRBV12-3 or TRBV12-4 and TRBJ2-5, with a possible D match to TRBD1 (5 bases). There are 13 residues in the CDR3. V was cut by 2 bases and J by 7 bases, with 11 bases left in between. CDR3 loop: CASSLQGPGTQYF. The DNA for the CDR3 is TGTGCCAGCAGTTTACAGGGCCCTGGGACCCAGTACTTC.

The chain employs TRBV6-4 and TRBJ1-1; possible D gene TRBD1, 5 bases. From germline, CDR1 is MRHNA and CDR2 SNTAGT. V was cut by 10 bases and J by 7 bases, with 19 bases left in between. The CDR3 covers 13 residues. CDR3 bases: TGTGCCACCCCTCCGGGGGGAATGTTTGAAGCTTTCTTT. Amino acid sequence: CATPPGGMFEAFF.

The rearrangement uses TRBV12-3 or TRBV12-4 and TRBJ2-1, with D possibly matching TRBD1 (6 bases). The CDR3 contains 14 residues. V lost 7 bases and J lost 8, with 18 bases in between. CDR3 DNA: TGTGCCAGCAACACAGGGTTTTCGACGGATGAGCAGTTCTTC. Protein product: CASNTGFSTDEQFF.

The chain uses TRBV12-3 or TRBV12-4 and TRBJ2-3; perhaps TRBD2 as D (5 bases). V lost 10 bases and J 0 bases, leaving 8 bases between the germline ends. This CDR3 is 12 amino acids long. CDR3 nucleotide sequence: TGTGCCACCGGCGGGAGCACAGATACGCAGTATTTT. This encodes CATGGSTDTQYF.

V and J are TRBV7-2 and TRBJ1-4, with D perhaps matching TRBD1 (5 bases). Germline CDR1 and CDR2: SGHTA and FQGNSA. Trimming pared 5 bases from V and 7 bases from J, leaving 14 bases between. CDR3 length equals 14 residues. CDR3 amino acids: CASSVAGLLEKLFF. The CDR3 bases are TGTGCCAGCAGCGTTGCAGGGTTACTTGAAAAACTGTTTTTT.

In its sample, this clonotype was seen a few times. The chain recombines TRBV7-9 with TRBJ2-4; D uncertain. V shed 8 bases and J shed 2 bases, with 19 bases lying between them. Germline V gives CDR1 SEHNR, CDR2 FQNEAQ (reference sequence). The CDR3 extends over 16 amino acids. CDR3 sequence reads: CASGETRSVSKNIQYF. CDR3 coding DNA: TGTGCCAGCGGCGAGACCCGGTCGGTCTCCAAAAACATTCAGTACTTC.

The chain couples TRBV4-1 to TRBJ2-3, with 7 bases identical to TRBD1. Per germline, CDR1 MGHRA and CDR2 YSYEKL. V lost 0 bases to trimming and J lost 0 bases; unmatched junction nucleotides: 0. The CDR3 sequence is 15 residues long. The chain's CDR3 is CASSQEDRSTDTQYF. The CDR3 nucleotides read TGCGCCAGCAGCCAAGAGGACAGGAGCACAGATACGCAGTATTTT.

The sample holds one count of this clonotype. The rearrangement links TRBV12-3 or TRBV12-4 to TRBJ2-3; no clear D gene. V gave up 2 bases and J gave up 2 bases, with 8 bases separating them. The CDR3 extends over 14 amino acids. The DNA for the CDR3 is TGTGCCAGCAGTTTACCAGACACCACAGATACGCAGTATTTT. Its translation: CASSLPDTTDTQYF.

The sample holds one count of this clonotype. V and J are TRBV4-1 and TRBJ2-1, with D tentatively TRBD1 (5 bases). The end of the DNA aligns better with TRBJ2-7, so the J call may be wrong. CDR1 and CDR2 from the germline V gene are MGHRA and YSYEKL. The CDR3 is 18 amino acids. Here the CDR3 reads CASSPLPSQADPYNEQYF. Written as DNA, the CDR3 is TGCGCCAGCAGCCCGCTTCCGTCACAGGCGGACCCTTACAATGAGCAGTACTTC.

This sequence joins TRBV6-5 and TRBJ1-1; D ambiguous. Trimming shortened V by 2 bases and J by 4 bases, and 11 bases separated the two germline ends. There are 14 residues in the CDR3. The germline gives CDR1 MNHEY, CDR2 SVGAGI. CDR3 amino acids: CASSYKRLGTEAFF. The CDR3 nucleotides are TGTGCCAGCAGTTACAAGCGATTGGGCACTGAAGCTTTCTTT.

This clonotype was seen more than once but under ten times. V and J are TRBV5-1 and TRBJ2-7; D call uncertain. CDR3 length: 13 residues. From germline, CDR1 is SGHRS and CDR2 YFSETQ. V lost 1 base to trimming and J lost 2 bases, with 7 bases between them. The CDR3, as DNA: TGCGCCAGCAGCTTGCCTAATACCTACGAGCAGTACTTC. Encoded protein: CASSLPNTYEQYF. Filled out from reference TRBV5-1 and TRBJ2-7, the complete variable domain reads KAGVTQTPRYLIKTRGQQVTLSCSPISGHRSVSWYQQTPGQGLQFLFEYFSETQRNKGNFPGRFSGRQFSNSRSEMNVSTLELGDSALYLCASSLPNTYEQYFGPGTRLTVT.

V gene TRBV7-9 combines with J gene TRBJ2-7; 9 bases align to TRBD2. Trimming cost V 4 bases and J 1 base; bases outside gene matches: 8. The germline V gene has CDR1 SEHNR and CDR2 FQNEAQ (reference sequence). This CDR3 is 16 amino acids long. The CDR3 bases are TGTGCCAGCAGCTCCGGTGGGAGCGGGGGGTCCTACGAGCAGTACTTC. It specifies CASSSGGSGGSYEQYF.

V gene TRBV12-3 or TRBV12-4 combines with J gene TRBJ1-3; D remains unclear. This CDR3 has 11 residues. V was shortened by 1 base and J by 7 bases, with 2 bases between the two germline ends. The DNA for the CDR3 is TGTGCCAGCAGTTTAGGGAACACCATATATTTT. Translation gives CASSLGNTIYF.

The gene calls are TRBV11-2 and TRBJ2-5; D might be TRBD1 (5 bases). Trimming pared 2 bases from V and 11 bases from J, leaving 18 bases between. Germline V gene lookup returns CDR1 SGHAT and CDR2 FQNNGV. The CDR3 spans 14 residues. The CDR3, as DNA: TGTGCCAGCAGCTTAATGAGGCAGGACAATGAGCAGTACTTC. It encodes CASSLMRQDNEQYF.

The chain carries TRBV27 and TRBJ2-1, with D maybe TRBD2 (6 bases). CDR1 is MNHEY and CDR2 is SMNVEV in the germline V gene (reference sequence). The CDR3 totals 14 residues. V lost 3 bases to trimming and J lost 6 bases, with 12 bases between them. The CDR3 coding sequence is TGTGCCAGCAGTTTTCGGGGGAAGGGCAATGAGCAGTTCTTC. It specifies CASSFRGKGNEQFF.

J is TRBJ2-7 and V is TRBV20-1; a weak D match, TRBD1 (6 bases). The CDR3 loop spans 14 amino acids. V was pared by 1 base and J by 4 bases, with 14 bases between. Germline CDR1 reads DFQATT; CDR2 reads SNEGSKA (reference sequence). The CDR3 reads CSARARDKYYEQYF. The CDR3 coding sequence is TGCAGTGCTAGAGCCCGGGACAAGTATTACGAGCAGTACTTC.

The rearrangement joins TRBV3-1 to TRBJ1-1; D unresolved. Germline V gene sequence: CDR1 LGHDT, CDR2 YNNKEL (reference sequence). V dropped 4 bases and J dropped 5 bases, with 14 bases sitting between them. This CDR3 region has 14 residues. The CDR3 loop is CASSPMPTGTEAFF. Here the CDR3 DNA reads TGTGCCAGCAGCCCAATGCCTACGGGGACTGAAGCTTTCTTT. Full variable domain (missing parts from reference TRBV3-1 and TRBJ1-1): DTAVSQTPKYLVTQMGNDKSIKCEQNLGHDTMYWYKQDSKKFLKIMFSYNNKELIINETVPNRFSPKSPDKAHLNLHINSLELGDSAVYFCASSPMPTGTEAFFGQGTRLTVV.

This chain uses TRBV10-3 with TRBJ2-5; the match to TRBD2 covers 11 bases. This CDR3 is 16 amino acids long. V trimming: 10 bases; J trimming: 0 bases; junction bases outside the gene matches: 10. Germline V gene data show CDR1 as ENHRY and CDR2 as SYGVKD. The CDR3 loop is CATKGLAEVHQETQYF. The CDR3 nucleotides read TGTGCCACCAAGGGACTAGCGGAGGTCCACCAAGAGACCCAGTACTTC.

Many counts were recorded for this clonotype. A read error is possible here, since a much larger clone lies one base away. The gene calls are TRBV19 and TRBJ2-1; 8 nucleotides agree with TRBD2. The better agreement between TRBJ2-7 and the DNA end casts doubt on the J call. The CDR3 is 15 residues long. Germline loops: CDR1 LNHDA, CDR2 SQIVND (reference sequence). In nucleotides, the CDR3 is TGTGCCAGTAGCTTAACTAGCGGAGCTTACAATGAGCAGTACTTC. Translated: CASSLTSGAYNEQYF.

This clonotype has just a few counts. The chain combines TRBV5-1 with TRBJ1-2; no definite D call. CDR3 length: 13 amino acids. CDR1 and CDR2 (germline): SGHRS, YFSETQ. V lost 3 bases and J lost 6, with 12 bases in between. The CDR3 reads CASSWTGSDGYTF. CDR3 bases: TGCGCCAGCAGCTGGACGGGGAGCGATGGCTACACCTTC. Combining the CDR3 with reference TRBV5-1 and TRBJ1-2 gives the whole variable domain KAGVTQTPRYLIKTRGQQVTLSCSPISGHRSVSWYQQTPGQGLQFLFEYFSETQRNKGNFPGRFSGRQFSNSRSEMNVSTLELGDSALYLCASSWTGSDGYTFGSGTRLTVV.

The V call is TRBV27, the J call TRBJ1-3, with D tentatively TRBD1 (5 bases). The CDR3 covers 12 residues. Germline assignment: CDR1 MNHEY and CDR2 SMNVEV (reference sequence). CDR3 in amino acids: CASGRVGNTIYF. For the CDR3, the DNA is TGTGCTTCAGGCAGGGTTGGAAACACCATATATTTT.

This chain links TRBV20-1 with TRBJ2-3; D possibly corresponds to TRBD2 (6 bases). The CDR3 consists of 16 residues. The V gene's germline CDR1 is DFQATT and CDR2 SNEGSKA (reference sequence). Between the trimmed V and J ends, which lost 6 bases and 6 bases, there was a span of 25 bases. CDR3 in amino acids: CSATDARDLGSDTQYF. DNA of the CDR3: TGCAGTGCCACGGACGCGCGGGATTTGGGTTCGGATACGCAGTATTTT.

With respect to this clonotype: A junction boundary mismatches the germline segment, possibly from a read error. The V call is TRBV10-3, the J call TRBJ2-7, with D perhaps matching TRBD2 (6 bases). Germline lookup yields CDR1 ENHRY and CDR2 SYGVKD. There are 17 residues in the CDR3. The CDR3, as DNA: TGTGCCATCAGTGGGTCGGCTAGCGTCCTCCCTCAAGAGACCCAGTACTTT. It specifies CAISGSASVLPQETQYF.

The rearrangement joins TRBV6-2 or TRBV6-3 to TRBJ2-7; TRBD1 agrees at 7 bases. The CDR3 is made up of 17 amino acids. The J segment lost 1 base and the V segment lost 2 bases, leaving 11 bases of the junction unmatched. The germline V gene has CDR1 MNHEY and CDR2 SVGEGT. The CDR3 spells CASSYTSVPGQSYEQYF. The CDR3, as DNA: TGTGCCAGCAGTTACACCAGCGTACCGGGACAGTCCTACGAGCAGTACTTC.

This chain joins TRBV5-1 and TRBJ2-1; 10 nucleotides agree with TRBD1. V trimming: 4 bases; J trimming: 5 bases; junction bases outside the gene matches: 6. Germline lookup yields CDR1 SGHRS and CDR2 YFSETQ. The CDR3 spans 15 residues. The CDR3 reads CASSTDRGLDNEQFF. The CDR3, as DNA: TGCGCCAGCAGCACTGACAGGGGGCTCGACAATGAGCAGTTCTTC.